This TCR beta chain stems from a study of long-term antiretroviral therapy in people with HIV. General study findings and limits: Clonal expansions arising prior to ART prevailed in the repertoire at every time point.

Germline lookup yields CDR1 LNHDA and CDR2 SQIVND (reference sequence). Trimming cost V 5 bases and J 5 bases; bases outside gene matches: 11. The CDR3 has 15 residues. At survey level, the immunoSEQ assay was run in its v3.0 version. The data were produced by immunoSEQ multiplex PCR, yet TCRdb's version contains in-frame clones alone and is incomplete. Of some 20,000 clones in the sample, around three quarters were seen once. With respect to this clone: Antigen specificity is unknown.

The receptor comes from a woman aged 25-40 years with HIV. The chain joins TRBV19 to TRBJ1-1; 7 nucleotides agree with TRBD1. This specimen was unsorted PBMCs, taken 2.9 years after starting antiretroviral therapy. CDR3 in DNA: TGTGCCAGTAGTGGAACAGGGGTGATGTGGACTGAAGCTTTCTTT. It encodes CASSGTGVMWTEAFF.